This record concerns one T cell receptor (beta chain) sequence. The data were obtained in a study of blood T cell repertoires in COVID-19. The wider study: Samples taken during acute and convalescent COVID-19 were collected in the United States, Italy and Spain. T cells, B-cell-depleted T cells, or PBMCs provided the cDNA or gDNA that served as material.

This CDR3 contains 15 residues. V was pared by 6 bases and J by 9 bases, with 21 bases between. Looked up from germline, CDR1 is MNHNY and CDR2 is SVGAGI (reference sequence). In the original processing: The authors estimated nucleated cell counts from reference gene primer amplification. Data came from immunoSEQ multiplex PCR; TCRdb stores just in-frame clones and leaves some out. V and J calls and clone size are given by that table; D and trimming were obtained from the DNA. The sample contains approximately 190,000 clones, approximately 82% of which appear only once. This sequence originates from a human donor with acute or convalescent COVID-19. The donor label of this sample is uncertain. V and J are TRBV6-6 and TRBJ1-5, with a possible D match to TRBD1 (5 bases). Sequenced: peripheral blood. CDR3 coding DNA: TGTGCCAGCAGCCTATTAGGAGGGACCGATGGGCCCCAGCATTTT. Its protein is CASSLLGGTDGPQHF.